A selection of T cell receptor beta chains follows, all from one sample in a study of blood T cell repertoires in COVID-19. Profiling relied on immunoSEQ multiplex PCR, and the TCRdb table lists in-frame clones only, not all of them. Of under 200,000 clones detected, 90% appear once; the ten largest clones hold 0.45% to 0.65%. The sequencing input was peripheral blood. The receptors were sampled from a man aged 50-60 years with acute or convalescent COVID-19. CDR3s include the opening cysteine and the closing phenylalanine or tryptophan. D genes are given only for firm matches. Some rows have no size entry. The others give once, few or many, or a class for an expanded clone.

abundance	v_gene	j_gene	d_gene	CDR3aa	CDR3nt
NA	TRBV21-1	TRBJ2-1	NA	CASREGLAKNNEQFF	TGTGCCAGCAGGGAGGGGCTAGCGAAAAACAATGAGCAGTTCTTC
NA	TRBV15	TRBJ1-4	NA	CATSRVGRQNEKLFF	TGTGCCACCAGCAGAGTGGGCAGGCAAAATGAAAAACTGTTTTTT
few	TRBV5-5	TRBJ2-6	TRBD1	CASSFSGQGFSGANVLTF	TGTGCCAGCAGCTTTTCGGGACAGGGGTTCTCTGGGGCCAACGTCCTGACTTTC
NA	TRBV5-1	TRBJ2-5	TRBD1	CASSPGQVPSRQETQYF	TGCGCCAGCAGTCCGGGACAGGTCCCTTCACGCCAAGAGACCCAGTACTTC
once	TRBV7-9	TRBJ2-7	NA	CASSRDTIYEQYF	TGTGCCAGCAGTCGGGACACCATCTACGAGCAGTACTTC
NA	TRBV24-1	TRBJ2-1	TRBD1	CATSLQGSSYNEQFF	TGTGCCACCAGCCTACAGGGGAGCTCCTACAATGAGCAGTTCTTC
NA	TRBV5-1	TRBJ2-1	NA	CASSGDNDNEQFF	TGCGCCAGCAGCGGGGACAACGACAATGAGCAGTTCTTC
NA	TRBV28	TRBJ2-1	NA	CASSSQYNEQFF	TGTGCCAGCAGTTCACAGTACAATGAGCAGTTCTTC
NA	TRBV7-2	TRBJ1-6	NA	CASSLVGVGNSPLHF	TGTGCCAGCAGCTTAGTGGGAGTGGGGAATTCACCCCTCCACTTT
NA	TRBV5-1	TRBJ1-2	TRBD1	CASSSQGAGPRGYTF	TGCGCCAGCAGCTCACAGGGGGCAGGACCTAGGGGCTACACCTTC
NA	TRBV7-6	TRBJ1-3	NA	CASSHTGPGNTIYF	TGTGCCAGCAGCCATACAGGGCCTGGAAACACCATATATTTT
NA	TRBV5-1	TRBJ2-1	TRBD2	CASSPTSGGAGEQFF	TGCGCCAGCAGCCCAACTAGCGGGGGGGCAGGTGAGCAGTTCTTC
NA	TRBV9	TRBJ2-2	NA	CASSVEITRITGELFF	TGTGCCAGCAGCGTAGAAATTACTAGAATCACCGGGGAGCTGTTTTTT
NA	TRBV12-3/TRBV12-4	TRBJ1-2	NA	CASRGQSYYGYTF	TGTGCCAGCAGAGGACAATCCTACTATGGCTACACCTTC
once	TRBV5-4	TRBJ1-6	NA	CASSLEPDRNHSPLHF	TGTGCCAGCAGCTTGGAACCCGACAGGAATCATTCACCCCTCCACTTT
NA	TRBV11-2	TRBJ2-3	TRBD2	CASSATTSGGRTDTQYF	TGTGCCAGCAGCGCTACGACTAGCGGGGGCCGTACAGATACGCAGTATTTT
NA	TRBV6-1	TRBJ2-1	NA	CASSDPSRKGYNEQFF	TGTGCCAGCAGTGATCCCTCGAGGAAGGGGTACAATGAGCAGTTCTTC
once	TRBV9	TRBJ2-6	TRBD2	CASSVGGGAGANVLTF	TGTGCCAGCAGCGTAGGCGGGGGGGCTGGGGCCAACGTCCTGACTTTC
NA	TRBV1	TRBJ2-3	NA	CTKLADDPRRTDTQYF	TGCACCAAACTAGCGGACGACCCCAGGCGCACAGATACGCAGTATTTT
NA	TRBV18	TRBJ2-2	NA	CASWSSGNTGELFF	TGTGCCAGCTGGAGTAGCGGGAACACCGGGGAGCTGTTTTTT
NA	TRBV7-8	TRBJ2-3	TRBD1	CASSRTGGDTQYF	TGTGCCAGCAGCAGGACAGGGGGAGATACGCAGTATTTT
NA	TRBV2	TRBJ2-7	NA	CASSQTYEQYF	TGTGCCAGCAGTCAAACCTACGAGCAGTACTTC
NA	TRBV18	TRBJ2-2	TRBD1	CASSPTGTGRTGELFF	TGTGCCAGCTCACCAACCGGGACAGGGAGGACCGGGGAGCTGTTTTTT
NA	TRBV7-9	TRBJ1-5	NA	CASSPGDGNQPQHF	TGTGCCAGCAGCCCAGGGGACGGGAATCAGCCCCAGCATTTT
NA	TRBV2	TRBJ1-3	NA	CASSVSLSGNTIYF	TGTGCCAGCAGTGTGAGTCTTTCTGGAAACACCATATATTTT
NA	TRBV6-1	TRBJ2-1	NA	CASSDRQASSYNEQFF	TGTGCCAGCAGTGATAGGCAGGCCAGCTCCTACAATGAGCAGTTCTTC
few	TRBV7-2	TRBJ2-3	TRBD1	CASSYRQGGTDTQYF	TGTGCCAGCAGCTATCGACAGGGTGGGACAGATACGCAGTATTTT
many	TRBV2	TRBJ1-6	NA	CASSEESSYNSPLHF	TGTGCCAGCAGTGAAGAGAGCTCCTATAATTCACCCCTCCACTTT
NA	TRBV5-4	TRBJ2-2	NA	CASTSPNTGELFF	TGTGCCAGCACCTCTCCGAACACCGGGGAGCTGTTTTTT
NA	TRBV6-2/TRBV6-3	TRBJ2-4	TRBD2	CASSPLGIDRGYGTSGKNIQYF	TGTGCCAGCAGCCCACTTGGTATAGACAGGGGGTACGGGACTAGCGGCAAAAACATTCAGTACTTC
NA	TRBV4-1	TRBJ2-1	TRBD2	CASSPGRREAHNEQFF	TGCGCCAGCAGCCCCGGACGACGGGAGGCCCACAATGAGCAGTTCTTC
NA	TRBV29-1	TRBJ1-2	TRBD1	CSVEIVQGAFDGYTF	TGCAGCGTTGAAATAGTACAGGGGGCATTCGATGGCTACACCTTC
NA	TRBV28	TRBJ1-1	TRBD1	CASSNTGGASTEAFF	TGTGCCAGCAGTAATACAGGGGGCGCGAGCACTGAAGCTTTCTTT
NA	TRBV27	TRBJ2-2	TRBD2	CASSFLAGEGTGELFF	TGTGCCAGCAGTTTTCTAGCGGGAGAAGGGACCGGGGAGCTGTTTTTT
NA	TRBV28	TRBJ2-7	TRBD2	CASSWVFGVGTSREQYF	TGTGCCAGCAGTTGGGTGTTCGGGGTAGGGACTAGCAGGGAGCAGTACTTC
NA	TRBV30	TRBJ2-3	NA	CAWNPTGVSTDTQYF	TGTGCCTGGAACCCTACGGGAGTTTCGACAGATACGCAGTATTTT
NA	TRBV15	TRBJ1-6	NA	CATSRGGIKDSPLHF	TGTGCCACCAGCAGAGGCGGGATAAAGGATTCACCCCTCCACTTT
once	TRBV3-1/TRBV3-2	TRBJ2-1	NA	CASSHTVRNEQFF	TGTGCCAGCAGCCATACCGTACGGAATGAGCAGTTCTTC
NA	TRBV19	TRBJ2-5	TRBD1	CASSIGDRGLQETQYF	TGTGCCAGTAGTATAGGGGATAGGGGGCTCCAAGAGACCCAGTACTTC
NA	TRBV6-4	TRBJ2-4	TRBD1	CASSATGQENIQYF	TGTGCCAGCAGTGCCACCGGACAGGAAAACATTCAGTACTTC
NA	TRBV7-9	TRBJ2-1	NA	CASSLGLIANEQFF	TGTGCCAGCAGCTTAGGGTTGATAGCCAATGAGCAGTTCTTC
NA	TRBV11-2	TRBJ1-1	NA	CASSLAGYTEAFF	TGTGCCAGCAGCTTAGCAGGGTACACTGAAGCTTTCTTT
NA	TRBV7-2	TRBJ2-3	TRBD2	CASSLISGGATADTQYF	TGTGCCAGCAGCTTGATAAGCGGGGGGGCCACCGCAGATACGCAGTATTTT
NA	TRBV11-3	TRBJ1-1	NA	CASSFNRDTEAFF	TGTGCCAGCAGCTTCAACAGGGACACTGAAGCTTTCTTT
NA	TRBV5-1	TRBJ1-1	NA	CASSISMNTEAFF	TGCGCCAGCAGCATCAGTATGAACACTGAAGCTTTCTTT
NA	TRBV5-1	TRBJ2-7	NA	CASSPSPLASGTFYEQYF	TGCGCCAGCAGCCCCTCCCCCCTAGCGTCAGGCACTTTCTACGAGCAGTACTTC
once	TRBV9	TRBJ2-5	TRBD1	CASSRRGTGGVNRETQYF	TGTGCCAGCAGCCGGAGGGGGACAGGGGGCGTAAATAGAGAGACCCAGTACTTC
NA	TRBV7-6	TRBJ2-5	NA	CASSLNGEEETQYF	TGTGCCAGCAGCTTAAATGGTGAGGAAGAGACCCAGTACTTC
NA	TRBV3-1/TRBV3-2	TRBJ1-6	NA	CASSPHGENNSPLHF	TGTGCCAGCAGCCCCCACGGGGAAAATAATTCACCCCTCCACTTT
NA	TRBV11-2	TRBJ2-3	TRBD2	CASSLDPSGGLDTQYF	TGTGCCAGCAGCTTAGATCCTAGCGGGGGGTTGGATACGCAGTATTTT
NA	TRBV6-5	TRBJ1-3	NA	CASSSAQHSGNTIYF	TGTGCCAGCAGTTCAGCACAGCACTCTGGAAACACCATATATTTT
NA	TRBV19	TRBJ1-4	TRBD1	CASSALTGFGGATNEKLFF	TGTGCCAGTAGTGCTTTGACAGGGTTTGGCGGTGCAACTAATGAAAAACTGTTTTTT